The present entry profiles one T cell receptor (beta chain) with its context. Here immunoSEQ multiplex PCR was the method, and the copy in TCRdb shows in-frame clones only, minus some. The sample has 120,000 or so clones, around 80% seen once. This sample is drawn from a study of T cell responses to AZD1222 COVID-19 vaccine. The CDR3 sequence is 15 residues long. Germline CDR1 and CDR2: SGDLS and YYNGEE. V lost 3 bases, J lost 1 base, and 6 bases stayed unmatched. The specimen was peripheral blood, collected 28 days after the second AZD1222 dose. This clonotype was obtained from an adult who received the AZD1222 COVID-19 vaccine. The chain is built from TRBV9 and TRBJ1-2; TRBD1 matches 7 bases. The CDR3 protein is CASSARGTDNYGYTF. CDR3 nucleotide sequence: TGTGCCAGCAGCGCCCGAGGGACAGATAACTATGGCTACACCTTC.